One and the same sample provided the 22 T cell receptor beta chains below, sequenced in a study of T cells in Graves' hyperthyroidism and ophthalmopathy. Template material for amplifying TCR beta CDR3 regions consisted of RNA transcripts. HTBI primers drove first-round RT-PCR of the TCR CDR3. TCRdb ran MiXCR on the multiplex PCR reads and lists one entry per CDR3 protein. The table shows about 560,000 distinct CDR3 sequences, with 16% occurring only once. What was sequenced was blood. The receptors derive from a woman between 18 and 29 years old with Graves' hyperthyroidism.

This clonotype was picked up many times. The V gene is TRBV2, the J gene TRBJ1-1; TRBD1 aligns across 7 bases. V shed 1 base and J 7 bases; nucleotides not matched to a gene: 12. CDR1 SNHLY and CDR2 FYNNEI come from the germline V gene. The CDR3 spans 16 residues. CDR3 protein: CASSEEMLRGRDEAFF. DNA of the CDR3: TGTGCCAGCAGTGAAGAGATGTTGAGGGGGCGGGATGAAGCTTTCTTT. Complete variable domain (other parts from reference TRBV2 and TRBJ1-1): EPEVTQTPSHQVTQMGQEVILRCVPISNHLYFYWYRQILGQKVEFLVSFYNNEISEKSEIFDDQFSVERPDGSNFTLKIRSTKLEDSAMYFCASSEEMLRGRDEAFFGQGTRLTVV.

This chain uses TRBV28 with TRBJ2-4; 10 nucleotides line up with TRBD2. The CDR3 covers 17 residues. Per germline, CDR1 MDHEN and CDR2 SYDVKM. Germline trimming cut 4 bases from V and 0 bases from J; bases unmatched to any gene: 6. CDR3 DNA sequence: TGTGCCAGCAGTTACCCTAGACTAGCGGGAGCCAAAAACATTCAGTACTTC. It translates to CASSYPRLAGAKNIQYF.

CDR3 bases: TGTGCCAGCAGCCCAGGGACAGGGGGAGAGGACAATGAGCAGTTCTTC. This gives the protein CASSPGTGGEDNEQFF. The J gene is TRBJ2-1, the V gene TRBV7-7; 11 bases fit TRBD1. Per germline, CDR1 SSHAT and CDR2 FNYEAQ (reference sequence). The CDR3 contains 16 residues. The V gene end was trimmed by 5 bases and the J gene end by 5 bases; junction bases not matched to a gene: 8.

The chain uses TRBV29-1 and TRBJ2-3; D gene unclear. Trimming stripped 3 bases from V and 2 bases from J, with 6 bases between. The CDR3 is made up of 12 amino acids. CDR1 and CDR2 (germline): SQVTM, ANQGSEA. CDR3 sequence reads: CSVDRDTDTQYF. CDR3 DNA: TGCAGCGTTGACCGAGACACAGATACGCAGTATTTT.

This clonotype has at least ten counts. This chain uses TRBV7-2 with TRBJ2-5; 13 bases are shared with TRBD2. The CDR3 covers 14 residues. Trimming took 4 bases from V and 5 from J; bases not matched to a gene: 1. CDR1 is SGHTA and CDR2 is FQGNSA in the germline V gene. The chain's CDR3 is CASSWGLAGETQYF. The CDR3 region has the DNA TGTGCCAGCAGCTGGGGACTAGCGGGGGAGACCCAGTACTTC. Looking up the rest from reference TRBV7-2 and TRBJ2-5 gives the full variable domain: GAGVSQSPSNKVTEKGKDVELRCDPISGHTALYWYRQSLGQGLEFLIYFQGNSAPDKSGLPSDRFSAERTGGSVSTLTIQRTQQEDSAVYLCASSWGLAGETQYFGPGTRLLVL.

This chain connects TRBV28 to TRBJ2-2; TRBD2 matches at 12 bases. The CDR3 runs to 14 residues. The germline CDR1 and CDR2 sequences are MDHEN and SYDVKM. With 9 bases clipped from V and 7 bases from J, the junction kept 6 bases outside the gene matches. CDR3 coding DNA: TGTGCCAGTCTAGCGGGAGGGCCGGTCGGGGAGCTGTTTTTT. This sequence encodes CASLAGGPVGELFF.

The chain is built from TRBV18 and TRBJ1-4; weak D call: TRBD1 (5 bases). Trimming pared 3 bases from V and 3 bases from J, leaving 14 bases between. There are 16 residues in the CDR3. From germline, CDR1 is KGHSH and CDR2 LQKENI. DNA for the CDR3: TGTGCCAGCTCACCTGTCCAGGGTGCAGCTAATGAAAAACTGTTTTTT. It specifies CASSPVQGAANEKLFF.

Ten or more counts support this clonotype. The V and J genes are TRBV15 and TRBJ2-4; 11 bases match TRBD2. The V segment lost 1 base and the J segment 6 bases; nucleotides outside the gene matches: 5. Per germline, CDR1 LNHNV and CDR2 YYDKDF (reference sequence). CDR3 length: 16 amino acids. CDR3 bases: TGTGCCACCAGCAGAGTACTAGCGGGAGAGCTAAACATTCAGTACTTC. Protein product: CATSRVLAGELNIQYF.

This clonotype appeared a few times. The chain is built from TRBV9 and TRBJ1-2; D is perhaps TRBD1 (6 bases). Germline CDR1 and CDR2: SGDLS and YYNGEE. The V and J ends lost 4 bases and 5 bases respectively, with 15 bases between them. The CDR3 loop spans 14 amino acids. The CDR3 sequence: CASSPPGERYGYTF. As DNA, the CDR3 is TGTGCCAGCAGCCCACCAGGGGAGAGGTATGGCTACACCTTC.

CDR3 in DNA: TGTGCCAGCTCACCACCGGGACAGGGTTCCTACAATGAGCAGTTCTTC. Amino acid sequence: CASSPPGQGSYNEQFF. The chain couples TRBV18 to TRBJ2-1; the match to TRBD1 covers 9 bases. The germline V gene encodes CDR1 KGHSH and CDR2 LQKENI. The CDR3 has 16 amino acids. V trimming: 0 bases; J trimming: 1 base; junction bases outside the gene matches: 1.

This clonotype was counted many times. This chain connects TRBV20-1 to TRBJ2-7, with 7 positions matching TRBD1. The germline gives CDR1 DFQATT, CDR2 SNEGSKA (reference sequence). V was pared by 1 base and J by 2 bases, with 5 bases of the junction left unmatched. The length of the CDR3 is 14 residues. In nucleotides, the CDR3 is TGCAGTGCTAGAGTCCCGACAGGGACCTACGAGCAGTACTTC. Its translation is CSARVPTGTYEQYF.

This chain links TRBV6-2 or TRBV6-3 with TRBJ1-1; D perhaps matches TRBD1 (6 bases). The V end lost 6 bases, the J end lost 4 bases, and 15 bases lay between the germline ends. Germline lookup yields CDR1 MNHEY and CDR2 SVGEGT. The length of the CDR3 is 14 residues. CDR3 in amino acids: CASSHGDKGTEAFF. CDR3 in DNA: TGTGCCAGCAGCCACGGGGACAAGGGCACTGAAGCTTTCTTT.

This CDR3 reads CAVGTGGGTGYTF. CDR3 coding DNA: TGTGCCGTCGGGACAGGGGGCGGCACTGGCTACACCTTC. The J gene is TRBJ1-2, the V gene TRBV7-8; TRBD1 matches 12 bases. CDR3 length: 13 amino acids. V shed 11 bases and J 7 bases; nucleotides not matched to a gene: 8. Germline CDR1 is SGHVS and CDR2 is FQNEAQ.

The chain has TRBV20-1 and TRBJ2-7; possibly TRBD1 for D (5 bases). The germline CDR1 and CDR2 sequences are DFQATT and SNEGSKA (reference sequence). V gave up 4 bases and J gave up 0 bases, with 10 bases separating them. The CDR3 spans 13 residues. CDR3 sequence: CSANRRYSYEQYF. The CDR3 nucleotides read TGCAGTGCTAACAGGAGATACTCCTACGAGCAGTACTTC.

This sequence joins TRBV6-2 or TRBV6-3 and TRBJ1-1, with 7 positions matching TRBD1. This CDR3 region has 14 residues. V shed 4 bases, J shed 4 bases, and the junction held 6 bases outside the gene matches. Germline CDR1 is MNHEY and CDR2 is SVGEGT. DNA of the CDR3: TGTGCCAGCAGTTTCCTACAGGGGATCACTGAAGCTTTCTTT. Protein product: CASSFLQGITEAFF.

This clonotype was recorded many times. The chain recombines TRBV30 with TRBJ2-5; tentative D call: TRBD1 (6 bases). The CDR3 sequence is 15 residues long. Between the trimmed V and J ends, which lost 2 bases and 5 bases, there was a span of 18 bases. Germline CDR1 reads GTSNPN; CDR2 reads SVGIG (reference sequence). The CDR3 sequence is CAWSRQDSRGETQYF. CDR3 DNA sequence: TGTGCCTGGAGTCGTCAGGACAGCCGTGGGGAGACCCAGTACTTC.

This clonotype occurred a few times. This rearrangement joins TRBV29-1 to TRBJ1-4, with TRBD1 identical over 9 bases. V lost 6 bases to trimming and J lost 8 bases; unmatched junction nucleotides: 4. Germline V gives CDR1 SQVTM, CDR2 ANQGSEA. CDR3 length: 12 residues. CDR3 sequence reads: CSVGTGPEKLFF. The CDR3 nucleotides read TGCAGCGTGGGGACAGGGCCGGAAAAACTGTTTTTT.

This clonotype was observed at least ten times. This chain connects TRBV6-2 or TRBV6-3 to TRBJ2-1; TRBD2 is a possible D gene (6 bases). The CDR3 covers 16 residues. V lost 2 bases to trimming and J lost 6 bases, with 17 bases between them. The germline gives CDR1 MNHEY, CDR2 SVGEGT. The CDR3 DNA is TGTGCCAGCAGTTACACGGGACTCCGGTTGGGCAATGAGCAGTTCTTC. Its protein product is CASSYTGLRLGNEQFF.

This clonotype was detected many times. V is TRBV12-3 or TRBV12-4 and J is TRBJ1-2; TRBD1 matches at 8 bases. The CDR3 contains 15 residues. J was trimmed by 0 bases and V by 5 bases; bases with no gene match: 5. CDR3: CASSKGTGSNYGYTF. The CDR3 bases are TGTGCCAGCAGTAAAGGGACAGGTTCTAACTATGGCTACACCTTC.

CDR3 sequence (DNA): TGTGCCAGCAGCCGACCCGGGACTAGCGGAAACACCGGGGAGCTGTTTTTT. Its translation is CASSRPGTSGNTGELFF. The V and J genes are TRBV11-2 and TRBJ2-2, with 11 bases lining up with TRBD2. Trimming cost V 5 bases and J 2 bases; bases outside gene matches: 7. The germline V gene encodes CDR1 SGHAT and CDR2 FQNNGV. This CDR3 has 17 residues.

In this sample, this clonotype turned up many times. An end of the junction does not agree with germline; a read error may underlie this. This sequence joins TRBV7-2 and TRBJ2-5; 10 bases align to TRBD2. Germline V CDR1 and CDR2: SGHTA, FQGNSA. The CDR3 is 18 amino acids. The CDR3 region is CASRRSSGGPSRLEPQYF. Written as DNA, the CDR3 is TGTGCCAGCAGGAGATCTAGCGGGGGCCCCTCTCGGCTAGAGCCCCAGTACTTC.

This clonotype was counted a few times. The chain has TRBV6-5 and TRBJ2-2; the D gene is possibly TRBD2 (6 bases). Trimming cost V 0 bases and J 6 bases, with 11 bases left between them. The CDR3 covers 15 residues. CDR1 is MNHEY, CDR2 SVGAGI, per germline. The DNA for the CDR3 is TGTGCCAGCAGTTACTCGACTAGAGGGTCCGGGGAGCTGTTTTTT. Encoded protein: CASSYSTRGSGELFF.